This T cell receptor beta chain was sequenced during a study of post-analysis software for immune sequencing data (dated by TCRdb to 2013 to 2016). With respect to the entire study: Recorded disease courses included relapsing-remitting, secondary progressive and progressive-relapsing multiple sclerosis, with some patients lacking subtype annotation. A subset of samples was prepared in parallel using single-end sample barcoding, then pooled and co-amplified after Illumina adapter ligation. The patient repertoires were compared against 11 previously published healthy control repertoires obtained from donors aged about 6 to 26 years.

The germline V gene encodes CDR1 SGHVS and CDR2 FQNEAQ. From the cysteine up to the phenylalanine, the CDR3 has a length of 14 residues. Just the 42-base CDR3 DNA is kept, in frame starting at base 1. Trimming removed 4 bases from V and 2 bases from J, leaving 9 bases between the germline ends. Overall study results and their limits: Significantly lower normalized Chao1 diversity was found in multiple sclerosis patients than in controls, suggesting substantial peripheral T-cell clonal expansion. Patients showed significantly higher frequencies than controls for several TRBV segments, among them TRBV5-6, TRBV5-1 and TRBV20-1. Direct clustering with F measure revealed strong co-clustering of samples prepared in the same batch, which led to a batch-effect correction. The control group was slightly older than the multiple sclerosis patient group.

In this sample, this clonotype turned up a few times. Its antigen is still unknown. Qualities for individual bases were not recorded, and no much larger clone is one base off. Libraries were built with PCR. The reads were generated on an Illumina HiSeq 2500. To reduce PCR and sequencing biases, unique molecular identifiers were built into the TCR beta cDNA libraries. Every 1 to 10 million input T cells yielded some 500,000 cDNA molecules, meaning each molecule approximated one T cell. The patient libraries were prepared and sequenced with the same protocol used for the earlier healthy control dataset. Samples belonging to the same batch were prepared together, multiplexed and sequenced on a shared HiSeq lane. On the authors' methods: MIGEC was used to process the raw barcoded reads, and molecular identifier groups with only a single read were discarded before consensus assembly and CDR3 extraction. VDJtools was used for post-analysis of the clonotype tables, with diversity normalized by down-sampling every dataset to the smallest sample size. Repertoire overlap clustering matched CDR3 amino acid but not nucleotide sequences to correct batch-related cross-sample contamination. TCRdb reworked the public reads: Q25 trimming with fastp, MiXCR clone assembly, productive beta chains retained. Rows are unified per CDR3 protein, each entry keeping the most common DNA and genes. These V and J calls are TCRdb output, not the study's own analysis. The sample table shows 650,000 to 850,000 distinct CDR3 sequences, and about half are seen once. The ten biggest clones cover 4.9% of the sample.

To demonstrate the VDJtools post-analysis software, TCR beta repertoires were profiled from the peripheral blood of roughly 12 young patients with multiple sclerosis. The multiple sclerosis patients were children and adolescents ranging in age from 6 to 15 years. The chain is assembled from TRBV7-8 and TRBJ1-5, with no confident D gene call. The TCR sequence derives from a girl between 5 and 17 years old with multiple sclerosis. Sequencing was carried out using blood. The CDR3 loop reads CASSSGPGNQPQHF. DNA sequence: TGTGCCAGCAGCTCTGGGCCAGGCAATCAGCCCCAGCATTTT.